These T cell receptor beta chains were read from a single sample in a study of T cell changes during pregnancy in multiple sclerosis. The repertoire was sequenced with immunoSEQ multiplex PCR; TCRdb's copy has only in-frame clones and lacks some. The sample gives 35,000 or so clones, roughly 91% of which show up once; roughly 0.6% is in the top ten. Sequencing was performed on CD4+ T cells from peripheral blood mononuclear cells, taken in the first trimester of pregnancy. All receptors come from a female donor with multiple sclerosis, enrolled in a pregnancy study. CDR3s include the opening cysteine and the closing phenylalanine or tryptophan. Fields, in order: V gene, CDR3 protein.

TRBV7-9 | CASSLNGAGRF
TRBV9 | CASSGPGPGQGNGYTF
TRBV14 | CASSQVGLADSYNEQFF
TRBV7-9 | CASSLDKMGGAMYEQFF
TRBV28 | CASGRGTTEAFF
TRBV7-9 | CASSILTGDAGELFF
TRBV9 | CASSGPREGDTEAFF
TRBV10-3 | CAIRRLAGETQYF
TRBV7-2 | CASSPTSGGLDEQFF
TRBV10-3 | CAISEFDSSTDTQYF
TRBV30 | CAWSVSGGLAETQYF
TRBV14 | CASSPQIYTEAFF
TRBV2 | CASTKDRLVANNYGYTF
TRBV7-6 | CASSWDRGQTNYGYTF
TRBV19 | CASSIDPGRGKPQHF
TRBV6-6 | CASSPGGGARSYEQFF
TRBV25-1 | CASSDPYRGGTEAFF
TRBV30 | CAWSVGDYPYEQYF